The 26 T cell receptor beta chains presented below share a single source sample, sequenced in a study of cytomegalovirus exposure and HLA in healthy donors. The study ran its PCR with 60 Vbeta and 13 Jbeta primers. The table came from immunoSEQ multiplex PCR; TCRdb's copy has only in-frame clones and leaves some out. The sample consists of around 170,000 clones, around 77% of them appearing once. Sequencing was performed on PBMCs. The receptors originated from a woman aged 25 to 39 in good health and CMV-seronegative.

The V and J genes are TRBV2 and TRBJ2-3; 9 positions match TRBD2. J lost 2 bases, V lost 7 bases, and 13 bases had no gene match. This CDR3 is built from 17 residues. The V gene's germline CDR1 is SNHLY and CDR2 FYNNEI. The CDR3 region has the DNA TGTGCCAGCACCAAAGCCGGGACTAGCCTGTTCACAGATACGCAGTATTTT. It is translated as CASTKAGTSLFTDTQYF.

The V gene is TRBV15, the J gene TRBJ1-5; TRBD1 matches at 7 bases. CDR3 length: 16 amino acids. J gave up 3 bases and V 1 base, and 6 bases lay outside the gene matches. Germline CDR1 is LNHNV and CDR2 is YYDKDF (reference sequence). The CDR3 coding sequence is TGTGCCACCAGCAGAGCGCCGACAGGGCCCAATCAGCCCCAGCATTTT. It yields the protein CATSRAPTGPNQPQHF.

This clone came up a few times. The chain uses TRBV5-1 and TRBJ2-3; D gene uncertain. V was cut by 3 bases and J by 5 bases, with 16 bases left in between. CDR1 is SGHRS, CDR2 YFSETQ, per germline. CDR3 length: 15 amino acids. The CDR3, as DNA: TGCGCCAGCAGCTCCCGAAGACTCCCCGTAGATACGCAGTATTTT. Protein: CASSSRRLPVDTQYF.

This clone occurred a few times. The genes are TRBV7-2 and TRBJ2-7; perhaps TRBD2 as D (5 bases). Germline CDR1 reads SGHTA; CDR2 reads FQGNSA. CDR3 length: 14 residues. Trimming pared 3 bases from V and 2 bases from J, leaving 11 bases between. This chain's CDR3 is CASSFGVGPYEQYF. CDR3 DNA: TGTGCCAGCAGCTTCGGGGTCGGGCCCTACGAGCAGTACTTC.

The chain recombines TRBV10-3 with TRBJ2-2; 10 positions match TRBD1. Germline CDR1 and CDR2: ENHRY and SYGVKD. J lost 7 bases, V lost 6 bases, and 14 bases had no gene match. This CDR3 region has 17 residues. In DNA, the CDR3 is TGTGCCATCAGCGCTATTCCGACAGGGGGCTATGGCGGGGAGCTGTTTTTT. As protein: CAISAIPTGGYGGELFF.

The J gene is TRBJ1-5, the V gene TRBV15; tentatively, D is TRBD1 (5 bases). Trimming stripped 2 bases from V and 1 base from J, with 9 bases between. The CDR3 consists of 15 residues. From germline, CDR1 is LNHNV and CDR2 YYDKDF (reference sequence). The CDR3 reads CATSRTRASNQPQHF. The CDR3 coding sequence is TGTGCCACCAGCAGAACCAGGGCGAGCAATCAGCCCCAGCATTTT.

The chain uses TRBV4-1 and TRBJ2-5; 7 bases fit TRBD2. Per the germline V gene, CDR1 is MGHRA and CDR2 is YSYEKL. The CDR3 length is 15 residues. With 2 bases clipped from V and 1 base from J, the junction kept 4 bases outside the gene matches. CDR3 residues: CASSQTGLPQETQYF. DNA for the CDR3: TGCGCCAGCAGCCAAACGGGACTACCCCAAGAGACCCAGTACTTC.

V is TRBV27 and J is TRBJ1-4, with TRBD1 matching 7 bases. The CDR3 sequence is 16 residues long. The V gene end was trimmed by 2 bases and the J gene end by 7 bases; junction bases not matched to a gene: 10. Germline loops: CDR1 MNHEY, CDR2 SMNVEV (reference sequence). The CDR3 DNA follows: TGTGCCAGCAGTTTAGGTACAGGGGTTAGAGGTGAAAAACTGTTTTTT. It specifies CASSLGTGVRGEKLFF.

This chain joins TRBV10-3 and TRBJ2-1, with D possibly TRBD1 on 6 matching bases. Trimming took 7 bases from V and 2 from J, leaving 9 bases between them. Germline CDR1 and CDR2: ENHRY and SYGVKD. The CDR3 consists of 13 residues. The CDR3: CAINSGAYNEQFF. DNA for the CDR3: TGTGCCATCAATTCAGGGGCCTACAATGAGCAGTTCTTC.

In its sample, this clone was seen once. The chain is built from TRBV7-9 and TRBJ1-2; 7 positions match TRBD1. The J segment lost 4 bases and the V segment lost 1 base, leaving 6 bases of the junction unmatched. The CDR3 runs to 15 residues. Germline loops: CDR1 SEHNR, CDR2 FQNEAQ (reference sequence). DNA for the CDR3: TGTGCCAGCAGCTTAGGAGGAGGGGGCGTCTATGGCTACACCTTC. Protein product: CASSLGGGGVYGYTF.

The chain carries TRBV29-1 and TRBJ2-6; TRBD1 agrees at 7 bases. The CDR3 is made up of 15 amino acids. Germline assignment: CDR1 SQVTM and CDR2 ANQGSEA. J lost 4 bases, V lost 5 bases, and 8 bases had no gene match. Written as DNA, the CDR3 is TGCAGCGTTAGACAGGGCGGCTCGGGGGCCAACGTCCTGACTTTC. Translating it yields CSVRQGGSGANVLTF.

V gene TRBV6-5 combines with J gene TRBJ2-7, with 8 positions matching TRBD2. The CDR3 contains 15 residues. CDR1 is MNHEY and CDR2 is SVGAGI in the germline V gene. Trimming took 8 bases from V and 3 from J; bases not matched to a gene: 12. In DNA form, the CDR3 reads TGTGCCAGCGGGCTAGCCCCGGGACTAGTCTACGAGCAGTACTTC. This codes for CASGLAPGLVYEQYF.

In this sample, this clone turned up a few times. The chain employs TRBV7-9 and TRBJ2-7; 7 bases map to TRBD1. With V trimmed by 5 bases and J by 2 bases, 9 bases remained unmatched. CDR1 SEHNR and CDR2 FQNEAQ come from the germline V gene (reference sequence). The CDR3 spans 15 residues. Written as DNA, the CDR3 is TGTGCCAGCAGCCTGTGGACAGGCTATCCCTACGAGCAGTACTTC. Its protein is CASSLWTGYPYEQYF. The variable domain in full, completed from reference TRBV7-9 and TRBJ2-7, reads DTGVSQNPRHKITKRGQNVTFRCDPISEHNRLYWYRQTLGQGPEFLTYFQNEAQLEKSRLLSDRFSAERPKGSFSTLEIQRTEQGDSAMYLCASSLWTGYPYEQYFGPGTRLTVT.

For the CDR3, the DNA is TGTGCCAGCAGCTTACAGGGACTAGCGGGGGAAATAGATACGCAGTATTTT. Its protein product is CASSLQGLAGEIDTQYF. V usage is TRBV7-2 and J usage is TRBJ2-3; 14 nucleotides agree with TRBD2. CDR3 length: 17 residues. Losses at the gene ends were 2 bases for V and 5 bases for J; bases not matched to a gene: 6. The germline V gene encodes CDR1 SGHTA and CDR2 FQGNSA.

This chain connects TRBV4-2 to TRBJ2-7; 7 positions agree with TRBD2. Germline assignment: CDR1 LGHNA and CDR2 YNFKEQ. Trimming removed 0 bases from V and 0 bases from J; junction bases left unmatched: 5. The CDR3 loop spans 16 amino acids. The CDR3 sequence: CASSQDRGGGSYEQYF. Here the CDR3 DNA reads TGTGCCAGCAGCCAAGATAGGGGCGGGGGCTCCTACGAGCAGTACTTC.

V and J are TRBV30 and TRBJ2-1; a weak D match, TRBD1 (5 bases). V lost 3 bases to trimming and J lost 6 bases, with 15 bases between them. This CDR3 has 14 amino acids. The germline gives CDR1 GTSNPN, CDR2 SVGIG (reference sequence). The CDR3 sequence: CAWSFQGLFNEQFF. The CDR3 DNA reads as TGTGCCTGGAGCTTCCAGGGTTTGTTCAATGAGCAGTTCTTC.

This clone was detected only once. The J gene is TRBJ1-1, the V gene TRBV5-1, with 7 bases fitting TRBD1. The length of the CDR3 is 13 residues. Losses at the gene ends were 0 bases for V and 10 bases for J; bases not matched to a gene: 6. The germline CDR1 and CDR2 sequences are SGHRS and YFSETQ. The CDR3 DNA reads as TGCGCCAGCAGCTTGGACAGGGGCATCGTAGCTTTCTTT. Protein: CASSLDRGIVAFF.

V usage is TRBV6-1 and J usage is TRBJ2-1; the D gene is possibly TRBD2 (6 bases). The V and J ends lost 2 bases and 9 bases respectively, with 11 bases between them. Germline V gene lookup returns CDR1 MNHNS and CDR2 SASEGT. The CDR3 has 13 residues. The CDR3 region has the DNA TGTGCCAGCAGTGAATATACTAGCAGTGAGCAGTTCTTC. Protein sequence: CASSEYTSSEQFF.

The V call is TRBV6-6, the J call TRBJ2-1; TRBD2 aligns across 11 bases. This CDR3 contains 15 residues. The trim removed 6 bases at V and 4 bases at J, leaving 5 bases unmatched. Germline loops: CDR1 MNHNY, CDR2 SVGAGI (reference sequence). For the CDR3, the DNA is TGTGCCAGCAGGGCTAGCGGGGGGAGATACAATGAGCAGTTCTTC. Amino acids: CASRASGGRYNEQFF.

The rearrangement uses TRBV30 and TRBJ2-1, with a possible D match to TRBD2 (6 bases). The germline V gene has CDR1 GTSNPN and CDR2 SVGIG (reference sequence). The CDR3 spans 12 residues. V was clipped by 2 bases and J by 9 bases, with 11 bases between them. CDR3 nucleotide sequence: TGTGCCTGGAGTAGTTTCGGGGGTGAGCAGTTCTTC. It yields the protein CAWSSFGGEQFF.

This clone has more than one count but fewer than ten. This chain links TRBV6-6 with TRBJ1-2; the D gene is possibly TRBD1 (5 bases). Trimming left V 2 bases short and J 5 bases short, with 12 bases between. The CDR3 is made up of 14 amino acids. Germline CDR1 is MNHNY and CDR2 is SVGAGI (reference sequence). The CDR3 here is CASSYGEGIYGYTF. The CDR3 DNA reads as TGTGCCAGCAGTTACGGGGAGGGGATTTATGGCTACACCTTC.

This clone is a singleton in its sample. This chain joins TRBV19 and TRBJ2-3; TRBD2 matches 13 bases. Germline loops: CDR1 LNHDA, CDR2 SQIVND (reference sequence). V lost 9 bases and J lost 3; bases outside the gene matches: 9. The CDR3 contains 16 residues. The CDR3 bases are TGTGCCAGGAGACAACTAGCGGGGGGGAGAACAGATACGCAGTATTTT. Amino acid sequence: CARRQLAGGRTDTQYF. Full variable domain (remainder filled in from reference TRBV19 and TRBJ2-3): DGGITQSPKYLFRKEGQNVTLSCEQNLNHDAMYWYRQDPGQGLRLIYYSQIVNDFQKGDIAEGYSVSREKKESFPLTVTSAQKNPTAFYLCARRQLAGGRTDTQYFGPGTRLTVL.

CDR3 protein: CATSRDNRQGELFF. DNA for the CDR3: TGTGCCACCAGCAGAGATAATCGACAGGGGGAGCTGTTTTTT. This chain links TRBV15 with TRBJ2-2; weak D call: TRBD1 (5 bases). The CDR3 is made up of 14 amino acids. Trimming took off 0 bases at V and 8 bases at J, with 10 bases between the two ends. The germline gives CDR1 LNHNV, CDR2 YYDKDF (reference sequence).

The chain couples TRBV5-1 to TRBJ2-3; 14 bases are a match to TRBD2. Germline V gene lookup returns CDR1 SGHRS and CDR2 YFSETQ. Trimming took 4 bases from V and 5 from J; bases not matched to a gene: 6. CDR3 length equals 16 residues. The CDR3 DNA reads TGCGCCAGCAGCATCAGGACTAGCGGGGGGCTAGATACGCAGTATTTT. It translates to CASSIRTSGGLDTQYF.

The chain couples TRBV5-4 to TRBJ2-1, with 7 bases identical to TRBD2. V gave up 1 base and J gave up 6 bases; unmatched junction bases: 4. Germline V gene sequence: CDR1 SGHNT, CDR2 YYREEE (reference sequence). The CDR3 spans 14 residues. CDR3 nucleotide sequence: TGTGCCAGCAGCTTGATGGCGGGGGTCAATGAGCAGTTCTTC. It encodes CASSLMAGVNEQFF.

This clone appeared a few times. This chain joins TRBV28 and TRBJ1-2; 9 nucleotides line up with TRBD1. Germline loops: CDR1 MDHEN, CDR2 SYDVKM. The CDR3 length is 14 residues. Losses at the gene ends were 5 bases for V and 3 bases for J; bases not matched to a gene: 4. Written as DNA, the CDR3 is TGTGCCAGCAGTCTACAGGGGGCCTACTATGGCTACACCTTC. The encoded protein is CASSLQGAYYGYTF.